The 21 T cell receptor beta chains below were found in one sample sequenced in a study of T-cell reconstitution after alpha-beta-depleted transplantation in children. TCRbeta library preparation incorporated unique molecular identifiers. TCRdb re-derived calls from the PCR reads in MiXCR, one entry per CDR3 protein. The table has some 130,000 distinct CDR3 sequences, about a tenth seen once. Sequences were derived from PBMCs, mostly from graft donor cells, sampled 180 days after TCRalphabeta/CD19-depleted stem cell transplant. These receptors all stem from a girl in the first two years of life who had a stem cell transplant for combined immunodeficiency, so the T cells may come from the graft donor.

This clonotype was observed a handful of times. The chain recombines TRBV12-3 or TRBV12-4 with TRBJ2-5; a possible D gene is TRBD2 (5 bases). V lost 3 bases to trimming and J lost 5 bases, with 16 bases between them. The CDR3 runs 15 residues. CDR3 bases: TGTGCCAGCAGTTTGGGCGGCCCGAGGAGGGAGACCCAGTACTTC. It is translated as CASSLGGPRRETQYF.

CDR3 DNA sequence: TGTGCCATCAGTGGGATCCCGGGTTCGGATACGCAGTATTTT. Its translation is CAISGIPGSDTQYF. The chain links TRBV10-3 to TRBJ2-3; no definite D call. V was cut by 4 bases and J by 6 bases, with 14 bases left in between. The germline V gene has CDR1 ENHRY and CDR2 SYGVKD. The CDR3 has 14 amino acids.

This clonotype appeared a few times. The chain employs TRBV20-1 and TRBJ2-3; 9 nucleotides match TRBD2. This CDR3 has 13 residues. CDR1 and CDR2 from the germline V gene are DFQATT and SNEGSKA (reference sequence). Trimming took 5 bases from V and 6 from J; bases not matched to a gene: 6. The CDR3 coding sequence is TGCAGTGCTGAAGCGGGGGGTGGGGATACGCAGTATTTT. It translates to CSAEAGGGDTQYF.

This clonotype was recorded a few times. The chain has TRBV27 and TRBJ1-5, with 9 bases lining up with TRBD1. Trimming at V came to 5 bases and at J to 9 bases, leaving 17 bases not matched to a gene. The germline gives CDR1 MNHEY, CDR2 SMNVEV (reference sequence). The CDR3 extends over 17 amino acids. The chain's CDR3 is CASSSPGQGNGVGPQHF. In DNA, the CDR3 is TGTGCCAGCAGTAGTCCGGGACAGGGAAATGGCGTGGGGCCCCAGCATTTT.

This clonotype occurred a few times. J is TRBJ2-7 and V is TRBV12-3 or TRBV12-4; 9 bases align to TRBD2. The CDR3 contains 15 residues. V dropped 6 bases and J dropped 2; count of bases not matched to a gene: 8. This CDR3 is CASSLSTSGTYEQYF. CDR3 nucleotides: TGTGCCAGCAGCTTGTCGACTAGCGGAACCTACGAGCAGTACTTC.

Ten or more counts support this clonotype. The chain joins TRBV20-1 to TRBJ2-4; D is tentatively TRBD1 or TRBD2 (6 bases each). There are 16 residues in the CDR3. V lost 1 base and J lost 2, with 15 bases in between. Germline V gene data show CDR1 as DFQATT and CDR2 as SNEGSKA (reference sequence). The CDR3 DNA is TGCAGTGCTAGAGGGTGGCGGGACATTCCCAAAAACATTCAGTACTTC. Translation gives CSARGWRDIPKNIQYF.

This clonotype was detected only a few times. The chain recombines TRBV12-3 or TRBV12-4 with TRBJ1-1; 7 nucleotides align to TRBD1. This CDR3 contains 15 residues. V was clipped by 6 bases and J by 5 bases; unmatched bases: 12. The CDR3 nucleotides read TGTGCCAGCAGCCGGACAGGTCCTCCCAGGACTGAAGCTTTCTTT. Amino acids: CASSRTGPPRTEAFF.

The chain recombines TRBV7-2 with TRBJ1-2; 9 nucleotides align to TRBD1. CDR1 is SGHTA and CDR2 is FQGNSA in the germline V gene. The ends lost 2 bases at V and 4 bases at J; junction bases unmatched: 8. CDR3 length equals 16 residues. The CDR3 spells CASSLQTGGQSYGYTF. Here the CDR3 DNA reads TGTGCCAGCAGCTTACAGACAGGGGGGCAGAGCTATGGCTACACCTTC.

This clonotype has at least ten counts. V gene TRBV20-1 combines with J gene TRBJ2-1, with TRBD2 as a possible D gene (6 bases). Trimming took 2 bases from V and 15 from J, leaving 20 bases between them. The CDR3 totals 13 residues. Germline V gives CDR1 DFQATT, CDR2 SNEGSKA (reference sequence). The CDR3 spells CSARRRAPQSGFF. The CDR3 bases are TGCAGTGCTAGAAGGAGGGCCCCGCAATCTGGGTTCTTC.

This clonotype was observed a few times. The chain carries TRBV20-1 and TRBJ2-7; 10 bases are shared with TRBD1. J lost 5 bases, V lost 0 bases, and 10 bases had no gene match. Germline values: CDR1 DFQATT, CDR2 SNEGSKA (reference sequence). This CDR3 is 16 amino acids long. CDR3 nucleotide sequence: TGCAGTGCTAGAGATTGGGCCGGGACAGGGGCTCACGAGCAGTACTTC. Its translation: CSARDWAGTGAHEQYF.

CDR3 in amino acids: CASSLQRGKGKLFF. DNA of the CDR3: TGTGCCAGCAGCCTTCAGCGGGGGAAGGGAAAACTGTTTTTT. This sequence joins TRBV7-2 and TRBJ1-4; the D gene is possibly TRBD1 (5 bases). CDR1 is SGHTA and CDR2 is FQGNSA in the germline V gene. This CDR3 has 14 amino acids. Trimming shortened V by 5 bases and J by 10 bases, and 17 bases separated the two germline ends.

The rearrangement joins TRBV5-1 to TRBJ1-1; 7 positions match TRBD1. Trimming removed 2 bases from V and 10 bases from J; junction bases left unmatched: 2. CDR1 and CDR2 (germline): SGHRS, YFSETQ. This CDR3 region has 11 residues. CDR3 nucleotide sequence: TGCGCCAGCAGCTTTGAGGGGGCAGCTTTCTTT. Translating gives CASSFEGAAFF.

This clonotype was counted only a few times. The chain employs TRBV18 and TRBJ2-1; D call uncertain. V lost 2 bases and J lost 7, with 6 bases in between. Germline CDR1 is KGHSH and CDR2 is LQKENI. This CDR3 contains 12 residues. For the CDR3, the DNA is TGTGCCAGCTCACCAGCGGTTAATGAGCAGTTCTTC. It specifies CASSPAVNEQFF.

The rearrangement links TRBV6-2 or TRBV6-3 to TRBJ2-1; 7 bases agree with TRBD2. Germline CDR1 reads MNHEY; CDR2 reads SVGEGT. V gave up 2 bases and J gave up 15 bases; unmatched junction bases: 22. The CDR3 totals 17 residues. CDR3 loop: CASSYGKPKRDGSIWFF. The DNA for the CDR3 is TGTGCCAGCAGTTACGGGAAACCCAAGCGGGATGGCTCGATATGGTTCTTC.

This clonotype occurred a few times. The chain combines TRBV20-1 with TRBJ2-1; 10 positions match TRBD2. The germline V gene has CDR1 DFQATT and CDR2 SNEGSKA (reference sequence). This CDR3 has 16 amino acids. The trim removed 3 bases at V and 4 bases at J, leaving 9 bases unmatched. Written as DNA, the CDR3 is TGCAGTGCTAGTCTTATAGCGGGAGGTTCTTACAATGAGCAGTTCTTC. This translates into CSASLIAGGSYNEQFF.

This clonotype was seen more than once but under ten times. The chain combines TRBV20-1 with TRBJ2-5; TRBD1 might be the D (6 bases). The CDR3 loop spans 13 amino acids. Trimming removed 5 bases from V and 5 bases from J, with 15 bases in between. Germline V gene sequence: CDR1 DFQATT, CDR2 SNEGSKA (reference sequence). The CDR3 nucleotides read TGCAGTGCTGAAATCGGGACATTGGAGACCCAGTACTTC. Encoded protein: CSAEIGTLETQYF.

The table lists this clonotype with a few counts. The CDR3 DNA follows: TGTGCCAGCAGTTTAGAAGGGCTACAGGGCCTCTATAATTCACCCCTCCACTTT. Protein: CASSLEGLQGLYNSPLHF. The chain is built from TRBV12-3 or TRBV12-4 and TRBJ1-6; tentatively, D is TRBD1 (6 bases). The CDR3 runs to 18 residues. The V end was cut by 1 base, the J end by 3 bases, with 16 bases between.

This clonotype showed up just a few times. The chain is built from TRBV15 and TRBJ1-4, with D maybe TRBD1 (5 bases). Germline lookup yields CDR1 LNHNV and CDR2 YYDKDF (reference sequence). V was trimmed by 0 bases and J by 10 bases, leaving 15 bases between them. This CDR3 spans 15 amino acids. The CDR3 DNA sequence: TGTGCCACCAGCAGAGACAGGGAGGCGGGAAGAAAACTGTTTTTT. As protein: CATSRDREAGRKLFF.

The chain carries TRBV4-3 and TRBJ1-4, with D tentatively TRBD1 (6 bases). CDR3 length: 16 residues. V lost 0 bases to trimming and J lost 8 bases, with 16 bases between them. CDR1 is LGHNA, CDR2 YSLEER, per germline. CDR3 amino acids: CASSQDTGPGDEKLFF. DNA for the CDR3: TGCGCCAGCAGCCAAGATACGGGTCCAGGGGACGAAAAACTGTTTTTT.

The V and J genes are TRBV21-1 and TRBJ2-7. TRBV21-1 is classified as a pseudogene. The CDR3 runs to 15 residues. CDR3 DNA: TGTGCCAGCCCCAAAGGGGCAGGAGGGTCTTACGAGCAGTACTTC. Its protein product is CASPKGAGGSYEQYF.

This clonotype came up a few times. The chain has TRBV15 and TRBJ2-1, with TRBD2 identical over 8 bases. The germline V gene has CDR1 LNHNV and CDR2 YYDKDF (reference sequence). J gave up 0 bases and V 3 bases, and 1 base lay outside the gene matches. The CDR3 consists of 15 residues. The CDR3, as DNA: TGTGCCACCAGCAGGGGACTAGACTCCTACAATGAGCAGTTCTTC. The encoded protein is CATSRGLDSYNEQFF.